This entry lists 2 T cell receptor beta chains sequenced from one sample in a study of T-cell memory formation after mild COVID-19. From the 5' RACE reads, TCRdb called clonotypes with MiXCR, one entry per CDR3 protein. The sample lists about 340,000 distinct CDR3 sequences, approximately 22% seen once, with around 23% in the top ten. The sample taken for sequencing was PBMCs or a T cell subset sorted from them (not recorded which). The source of these receptors is a man aged 18 to 30 who had mild COVID-19 (a few samples of this study predate the infection). Cell type and time point are not known.

The V gene is TRBV24-1, the J gene TRBJ2-3; D is unresolved. CDR1 and CDR2 (germline): KGHDR, SFDVKD. Trimming cost V 4 bases and J 5 bases, with 12 bases left between them. The CDR3 is 14 residues long. CDR3 sequence reads: CATSDPMVVDTQYF. CDR3 DNA sequence: TGTGCCACCAGTGACCCCATGGTCGTAGATACGCAGTATTTT.

This clonotype was seen a handful of times. V is TRBV27 and J is TRBJ2-3, with 8 bases that match TRBD1. The CDR3 contains 14 residues. The germline V gene encodes CDR1 MNHEY and CDR2 SMNVEV (reference sequence). V lost 4 bases to trimming and J lost 7 bases; unmatched junction nucleotides: 7. The CDR3 reads CASSSQGAVNTQYF. The CDR3 nucleotides read TGTGCCAGCAGTTCTCAGGGGGCGGTAAATACGCAGTATTTT.